The source of this T cell receptor (beta chain) is a study of T cells in Graves' hyperthyroidism and ophthalmopathy. The diagnoses drew upon clinical symptoms, serum thyroxine and TRAb, thyroid ultrasound and orbital computed tomography. TCR beta CDR3 regions were amplified from RNA transcripts. Using the HTBI primer set, a first-round RT-PCR was run on the TCR CDR3. TCRdb reprocessed the multiplex PCR reads with MiXCR, giving one entry per CDR3 protein. Of approximately 700,000 distinct CDR3 sequences in the sample, approximately 42% were seen once. Material for sequencing was peripheral blood or thyroid tissue (not recorded which). The source of this sequence is an adult man with Graves' disease, either hyperthyroidism or ophthalmopathy (not recorded which).

CDR3 region: CASSVTGTANEKLFF. In DNA form, the CDR3 reads TGTGCCAGCAGCGTCACCGGGACAGCTAATGAAAAACTGTTTTTT. The chain carries TRBV5-5 and TRBJ1-4; 7 bases align to TRBD1. Trimming cost V 4 bases and J 3 bases; bases outside gene matches: 6. The germline CDR1 and CDR2 sequences are SGHKS and YYEKEE (reference sequence). This CDR3 has 15 residues.